Listed below are T cell receptor beta chains from one sample, sequenced in a study of shared clonotypes between healthy human individuals. Data came from immunoSEQ multiplex PCR; TCRdb stores just in-frame clones and leaves some out. The sample lists about 1.5 million clones, over 95% occurring once. Material for sequencing was naive CD4+ T cells sorted from blood. These receptors came from a man under 40 in good health. Each CDR3 is given with its conserved first and last residue. The order of the fields is V gene, J gene, D gene, clone size, CDR3 DNA, CDR3 protein. A D gene is named only where the DNA matches it firmly. Clone sizes are given selectively: once, few, many, or a class where the clone is expanded.

TRBV10-3	TRBJ2-5	.	.	TGTGCCATCAGTGACGCCGAGGGGACCCAGTACTTC	CAISDAEGTQYF
TRBV5-1	TRBJ2-7	.	.	TGCGCCAGCAGCTTGGAAGCCCAGAGCTCCTACGAGCAGTACTTC	CASSLEAQSSYEQYF
TRBV20-1	TRBJ1-1	.	few	TGCAGTACGAACCGCAACACTGAAGCTTTCTTT	CSTNRNTEAFF
TRBV2	TRBJ1-1	.	.	TGTGCCAGCACTCGACAGGTCATGAACACTGAAGCTTTCTTT	CASTRQVMNTEAFF
TRBV28	TRBJ1-1	TRBD1	.	TGTGCCAGCAGACGCCGACAGGGAGGGAACACTGAAGCTTTCTTT	CASRRRQGGNTEAFF
TRBV19	TRBJ1-5	.	.	TGTGCCAGTAGCTATATTGAAGGGTATCAGCCCCAGCATTTT	CASSYIEGYQPQHF
TRBV2	TRBJ1-5	.	.	TGTGCCAGCAGTGATTTGTCAGATAATCAGCCCCAGCATTTT	CASSDLSDNQPQHF
TRBV5-1	TRBJ1-4	.	.	TGCGCCAGCAGCATTGAGAGGGGTGGTGAAAAACTGTTTTTT	CASSIERGGEKLFF
TRBV28	TRBJ2-6	.	.	TGTGCCAGCAGTTTGACCGACTCTGGGGCCAACGTCCTGACTTTC	CASSLTDSGANVLTF
TRBV25-1	TRBJ2-7	TRBD1	.	TGTGCCAGCAGTGTGACAGGGGTGAAAGAGCAGTACTTC	CASSVTGVKEQYF
TRBV2	TRBJ1-2	.	once	TGTGCCAGCAGTGAACGGCCTTTTGTCGGCTACACCTTC	CASSERPFVGYTF
TRBV5-1	TRBJ2-1	.	.	TGCGCCAGCAGCTTGGAAGCCGCCTCGCGCGTTTACAATGAGCAGTTCTTC	CASSLEAASRVYNEQFF
TRBV2	TRBJ2-7	TRBD1	.	TGTGCCAGCAGTGAAGCCCAGGACAGGCGAAATCCCTACGAGCAGTACTTC	CASSEAQDRRNPYEQYF
TRBV6-6	TRBJ2-7	.	.	TGTGCCAGCAGTTACTCGGTCGGTGGCTACGAGCAGTACTTC	CASSYSVGGYEQYF
TRBV7-8	TRBJ2-7	.	.	TGTGCCAGCAGCACCCGGACTGACTCCTACGAGCAGTACTTC	CASSTRTDSYEQYF
TRBV9	TRBJ1-3	.	.	TGTGCCAGCAGCGTAGAGTCAAAGGGGCTCTCTGGAAACACCATATATTTT	CASSVESKGLSGNTIYF
TRBV5-1	TRBJ2-3	TRBD2	.	TGCGCCAGCAGTTCTAGCGGGGCGAGCACAGATACGCAGTATTTT	CASSSSGASTDTQYF
TRBV5-1	TRBJ2-7	.	.	TGCGCCAGCAGCTTTATAAGTTCCTCCTACGAGCAGTACTTC	CASSFISSSYEQYF
TRBV5-1	TRBJ2-2	.	.	TGCGCCAGCAGCTTATCCGTGGACTACGCGAACACCGGGGAGCTGTTTTTT	CASSLSVDYANTGELFF
TRBV14	TRBJ1-1	.	.	TGTGCCAGCAGCCAAGATGGCCGAAAACGCACTGAAGCTTTCTTT	CASSQDGRKRTEAFF
TRBV10-3	TRBJ2-3	TRBD1	once	TGTGCCATCAGTGACGCTACAGGGGGCTATGTAGATACGCAGTATTTT	CAISDATGGYVDTQYF
TRBV9	TRBJ2-5	TRBD2	.	TGTGCCAGCAGCGCCTTAGCGGGGCGAGATCAAGAGACCCAGTACTTC	CASSALAGRDQETQYF
TRBV28	TRBJ1-1	TRBD1	.	TGTGCCAGCAGTCCACAGGGACAGGTGAACACTGAAGCTTTCTTT	CASSPQGQVNTEAFF
TRBV6-6	TRBJ1-3	TRBD1	.	TGTGCCAGCAGTCAGGGGGCTTTCCTTTCTGGAAACACCATATATTTT	CASSQGAFLSGNTIYF
TRBV7-2	TRBJ2-5	TRBD2	.	TGTGCCAGCAGCTCCCGACTGGCGGGAGTTACCCGGGAGACCCAGTACTTC	CASSSRLAGVTRETQYF
TRBV19	TRBJ2-6	.	once	TGTGCCAGTAGTATGTCAGGGGCCAACGTCCTGACTTTC	CASSMSGANVLTF
TRBV5-1	TRBJ2-1	.	.	TGCGCCAGCAGCCCTCACAGGGTCGACAATGAGCAGTTCTTC	CASSPHRVDNEQFF
TRBV5-1	TRBJ2-3	.	.	TGCGCCAGCTGGGACGTGGGAGATACGCAGTATTTT	CASWDVGDTQYF
TRBV5-6	TRBJ1-3	.	.	TGTGCCAGCAGCTTGGGTGCGGGAAACACCATATATTTT	CASSLGAGNTIYF
TRBV21-1	TRBJ2-1	.	.	TGTGCCAGCAGTCCTGAAGGGACTAGCGGATACAATGAGCAGTTCTTC	CASSPEGTSGYNEQFF
TRBV19	TRBJ2-2	.	.	TGTGCCAGTAGTCGACGGCGCACCGGGGAGCTGTTTTTT	CASSRRRTGELFF
TRBV20-1	TRBJ2-5	.	once	TGCAGTGCTAGAGATCATGAGACCCAGTACTTC	CSARDHETQYF
TRBV5-6	TRBJ2-7	TRBD2	.	TGTGCCAGCAGCGGAACTAGCGGGAGATTCTACGAGCAGTACTTC	CASSGTSGRFYEQYF
TRBV9	TRBJ2-2	TRBD2	.	TGTGCCAGCAGCGCGCCGATAGCGGGAGCGGTTAACGGGGAGCTGTTTTTT	CASSAPIAGAVNGELFF
TRBV25-1	TRBJ1-1	.	.	TGTGCCAGCAGAGGGCATCGGGGGACTGAAGCTTTCTTT	CASRGHRGTEAFF
TRBV28	TRBJ1-2	.	.	TGTGCCAGCAGTTTAATTAGGGGCCCAAACTATGGCTACACCTTC	CASSLIRGPNYGYTF
TRBV7-2	TRBJ2-3	.	.	TGTGCCAGCAGCCAAATAGACGCGTCGGCTACGCAGTATTTT	CASSQIDASATQYF
TRBV6-5	TRBJ2-7	TRBD2	once	TGTGCCAGCAGCCCGGGACTAGCGGGCCTCTACGAGCAGTACTTC	CASSPGLAGLYEQYF
TRBV25-1	TRBJ2-7	TRBD1	.	TGTGCCAGCAGTGAATGGGGGGTGGGACAGGGGTCCTACGAGCAGTACTTC	CASSEWGVGQGSYEQYF
TRBV7-2	TRBJ2-1	.	.	TGTGCCAGCAGCCGACGACTAGTGGGCAATGAGCAGTTCTTC	CASSRRLVGNEQFF
TRBV27	TRBJ2-1	.	.	TGTGCCAGTGGTATGACCATGGGGGAGCAGTTCTTC	CASGMTMGEQFF
TRBV18	TRBJ2-7	TRBD2	.	TGTGCCAGCTCATCATTAGCGGGGGGAGCCTCCTACGAGCAGTACTTC	CASSSLAGGASYEQYF
TRBV4-3	TRBJ2-3	.	.	TGCGCCAGCAGCCCCTGGGCCGACCCCAAGAGCACAGATACGCAGTATTTT	CASSPWADPKSTDTQYF
TRBV10-3	TRBJ2-1	TRBD1	once	TGTGCCATCAGCGGTGACAGGGCCCCCTACAATGAGCAGTTCTTC	CAISGDRAPYNEQFF
TRBV9	TRBJ2-1	.	.	TGTGCCAGCAGCGTAGGTGTGGAGGGGTATGAGCAGTTCTTC	CASSVGVEGYEQFF
TRBV4-2	TRBJ2-3	TRBD2	.	TGTGCCAGCAGCCATGGACTAGCTGATTTGTCGGATACGCAGTATTTT	CASSHGLADLSDTQYF
TRBV11-2	TRBJ2-3	.	.	TGTGCCAGCAGCTTGGGGCCCTATCGCTCCGACGACGTTACGCAGTATTTT	CASSLGPYRSDDVTQYF
TRBV6-6	TRBJ2-2	.	.	TGTGCCACCCTAAGGGGGATGGGCCGGGCTTCCGGGGAGCTGTTTTTT	CATLRGMGRASGELFF
TRBV5-1	TRBJ1-2	.	.	TGCGCCAGCAGCTTAAATGGCAGGGGCCTGGGCGGCTACACCTTC	CASSLNGRGLGGYTF
TRBV6-5	TRBJ1-4	.	.	TGTGCCAGCAGTCACCGGGCAGATGAAAAACTGTTTTTT	CASSHRADEKLFF
TRBV11-2	TRBJ2-7	TRBD1	.	TGTGCCAGCAGCTTAGATTCCCCGGGACAGGGGTGGATGCAGTACTTC	CASSLDSPGQGWMQYF
TRBV5-1	TRBJ1-1	TRBD1	.	TGCGCCAGCAGCTTGGCCCCAGCGACAGGGACTGAAGCTTTCTTT	CASSLAPATGTEAFF
TRBV7-2	TRBJ2-2	.	.	TGTGCCAGCAGCTTCTACACCGGGGAGCTGTTTTTT	CASSFYTGELFF
TRBV9	TRBJ2-7	TRBD2	.	TGTGCCAGCAGCGTAGGGCTAGCGGGAGCACAACTTACCTACGAGCAGTACTTC	CASSVGLAGAQLTYEQYF
TRBV9	TRBJ1-1	.	.	TGTGCCAGCAGCTTTGTTACGGGAACCCACACTGAAGCTTTCTTT	CASSFVTGTHTEAFF
TRBV2	TRBJ1-3	.	once	TGTGCCAGCAGTGAACGGAGGAGTCCCTCTGGAAACACCATATATTTT	CASSERRSPSGNTIYF
TRBV30	TRBJ2-4	.	.	TGTGCCTGGAGTGTACGCGAACGGGACGTCAAAAACATTCAGTACTTC	CAWSVRERDVKNIQYF